A single sample gave rise to the 25 T cell receptor beta chains below, sequenced in a study of T cell responses to AZD1222 COVID-19 vaccine. The data were produced by immunoSEQ multiplex PCR, yet TCRdb's version contains in-frame clones alone and is incomplete. Altogether fewer than 120,000 clones are present, about 90% being singletons, with the ten largest covering about 3.3%. This sample comprised peripheral blood, obtained on day 0 of AZD1222 vaccination. The receptors stem from an adult in good health.

This chain joins TRBV2 and TRBJ1-1, with D unclear. Germline assignment: CDR1 SNHLY and CDR2 FYNNEI. The V end was cut by 5 bases, the J end by 1 base, with 14 bases between. This CDR3 spans 15 amino acids. The CDR3 DNA reads as TGTGCCAGCAGTATCCAAACAGTGGCGAACACTGAAGCTTTCTTT. Translating gives CASSIQTVANTEAFF.

The chain combines TRBV6-4 with TRBJ1-4, with TRBD1 identical over 7 bases. The CDR3 extends over 15 amino acids. V was pared by 6 bases and J by 8 bases, with 12 bases of the junction left unmatched. CDR1 and CDR2 (germline): MRHNA, SNTAGT. CDR3 sequence reads: CASRHTGVGREKLFF. Here the CDR3 DNA reads TGTGCCAGCAGGCACACAGGGGTAGGACGGGAAAAACTGTTTTTT.

This clone was seen once. Here the CDR3 reads CAWSKSGANVLTF. DNA of the CDR3: TGTGCCTGGAGTAAATCTGGGGCCAACGTCCTGACTTTC. The genes are TRBV30 and TRBJ2-6; unclear D gene. V lost 2 bases and J lost 1, with 3 bases in between. This CDR3 spans 13 amino acids. The germline V gene has CDR1 GTSNPN and CDR2 SVGIG (reference sequence). Looking up the rest from reference TRBV30 and TRBJ2-6 gives the full variable domain: SQTIHQWPATLVQPVGSPLSLECTVEGTSNPNLYWYRQAAGRGLQLLFYSVGIGQISSEVPQNLSASRPQDRQFILSSKKLLLSDSGFYLCAWSKSGANVLTFGAGSRLTVL.

The chain recombines TRBV6-2 or TRBV6-3 with TRBJ1-6; no clear D. Trimming shortened V by 2 bases and J by 0 bases, and 8 bases separated the two germline ends. The CDR3 contains 16 residues. The germline gives CDR1 MNHEY, CDR2 SVGEGT. CDR3 sequence (DNA): TGTGCCAGCAGTTACGCCGTCAGCTCCTATAATTCACCCCTCCACTTT. It codes for CASSYAVSSYNSPLHF.

CDR3 amino acids: CASRAGGQMNTEAFF. The CDR3 coding sequence is TGTGCCAGCAGAGCTGGGGGACAGATGAACACTGAAGCTTTCTTT. This chain connects TRBV27 to TRBJ1-1; 7 bases fit TRBD1. With 6 bases clipped from V and 0 bases from J, the junction kept 7 bases outside the gene matches. Germline values: CDR1 MNHEY, CDR2 SMNVEV (reference sequence). The CDR3 is made up of 15 amino acids.

V is TRBV6-4 and J is TRBJ2-1; the D gene is possibly TRBD2 (5 bases). Looked up from germline, CDR1 is MRHNA and CDR2 is SNTAGT. The CDR3 length is 17 residues. Trimming took 4 bases from V and 6 from J, leaving 22 bases between them. The chain's CDR3 is CASSGGRQEVWCNEQFF. CDR3 sequence (DNA): TGTGCCAGCAGTGGAGGTAGGCAGGAGGTGTGGTGCAATGAGCAGTTCTTC.

The J gene is TRBJ2-7, the V gene TRBV15; the D gene could be TRBD1 or TRBD2 (5 bases each). This CDR3 spans 13 amino acids. Per the germline V gene, CDR1 is LNHNV and CDR2 is YYDKDF (reference sequence). V was clipped by 3 bases and J by 4 bases, with 10 bases between them. CDR3: CATSRRGAYEQYF. The CDR3 region has the DNA TGTGCCACCAGCAGGAGAGGGGCTTACGAGCAGTACTTC.

The chain employs TRBV20-1 and TRBJ1-4; D is undetermined. Deletions cut 3 bases from V and 3 bases from J, with 8 bases between. The CDR3 has 13 residues. The germline V gene encodes CDR1 DFQATT and CDR2 SNEGSKA (reference sequence). CDR3 protein: CSASPGSNEKLFF. As DNA, the CDR3 is TGCAGTGCTAGTCCCGGATCTAATGAAAAACTGTTTTTT.

The genes are TRBV19 and TRBJ1-6; D might be TRBD1 (5 bases). Per the germline V gene, CDR1 is LNHDA and CDR2 is SQIVND (reference sequence). V lost 3 bases, J lost 6 bases, and 9 bases lay in between. The CDR3 length is 14 residues. The CDR3 DNA is TGTGCCAGTAGTATCAGGGAGCCTAATTCACCCCTCCACTTT. Its protein is CASSIREPNSPLHF.

V usage is TRBV30 and J usage is TRBJ1-4, with D tentatively TRBD1 (5 bases). Germline lookup yields CDR1 GTSNPN and CDR2 SVGIG (reference sequence). The CDR3 covers 14 residues. The V gene lost 4 bases and the J gene lost 7 bases, with 16 bases spanning the gap. The CDR3 protein is CAWKYGARSEKLFF. The CDR3 DNA follows: TGTGCCTGGAAATACGGGGCGAGGAGTGAAAAACTGTTTTTT.

The rearrangement uses TRBV19 and TRBJ1-6, with D unresolved. The germline V gene has CDR1 LNHDA and CDR2 SQIVND (reference sequence). V dropped 6 bases and J dropped 7 bases, with 13 bases sitting between them. The CDR3 is 14 amino acids. The CDR3 reads CASSVGFANSPLHF. The CDR3 DNA sequence: TGTGCCAGTAGCGTGGGGTTCGCCAATTCACCCCTCCACTTT.

This chain joins TRBV6-6 and TRBJ2-7; 8 bases fit TRBD1. Germline CDR1 is MNHNY and CDR2 is SVGAGI (reference sequence). V was pared by 5 bases and J by 3 bases, with 6 bases of the junction left unmatched. CDR3 size: 14 residues. DNA of the CDR3: TGTGCCAGCAGTGCCGACAGGGGAGGCTACGAGCAGTACTTC. This sequence encodes CASSADRGGYEQYF.

The V and J genes are TRBV5-4 and TRBJ2-7; 7 nucleotides align to TRBD1. This CDR3 is built from 14 residues. Germline lookup yields CDR1 SGHNT and CDR2 YYREEE (reference sequence). V was clipped by 4 bases and J by 0 bases; unmatched bases: 4. This chain's CDR3 is CASSNDRDSYEQYF. CDR3 DNA: TGTGCCAGCAGCAACGACAGGGACTCCTACGAGCAGTACTTC. The full variable domain, completed using reference TRBV5-4 and TRBJ2-7, is ETGVTQSPTHLIKTRGQQVTLRCSSQSGHNTVSWYQQALGQGPQFIFQYYREEENGRGNFPPRFSGLQFPNYSSELNVNALELDDSALYLCASSNDRDSYEQYFGPGTRLTVT.

The chain has TRBV7-2 and TRBJ2-3, with D possibly being TRBD2 (6 bases). V was trimmed by 5 bases and J by 2 bases, leaving 11 bases between them. The CDR3 extends over 14 amino acids. Germline V lookup: CDR1 SGHTA, CDR2 FQGNSA. CDR3 protein: CASSPRDFTDTQYF. In DNA form, the CDR3 reads TGTGCCAGCAGCCCCAGGGACTTCACAGATACGCAGTATTTT.

This chain joins TRBV28 and TRBJ2-3; 10 bases fit TRBD1. V shed 6 bases and J 1 base; nucleotides not matched to a gene: 10. Germline CDR1 is MDHEN and CDR2 is SYDVKM. This CDR3 has 17 residues. Here the CDR3 DNA reads TGTGCCAGCAGGCCACTTGGGACAGGGGTTGGCACAGATACGCAGTATTTT. Protein sequence: CASRPLGTGVGTDTQYF.

The CDR3 bases are TGCGCCAGCAGTCGGACAGGGGGCGCGTCCGCTGAAGCTTTCTTT. Translating gives CASSRTGGASAEAFF. The chain joins TRBV5-1 to TRBJ1-1, with 11 bases fitting TRBD1. The trim removed 5 bases at V and 6 bases at J, leaving 9 bases unmatched. Per germline, CDR1 SGHRS and CDR2 YFSETQ. The CDR3 spans 15 residues.

The chain links TRBV28 to TRBJ2-7; TRBD1 matches at 7 bases. V lost 5 bases to trimming and J lost 2 bases; unmatched junction nucleotides: 6. Looked up from germline, CDR1 is MDHEN and CDR2 is SYDVKM. This CDR3 contains 14 residues. CDR3 nucleotide sequence: TGTGCCAGCAGTAGACAGGGTCCCCCCTACGAGCAGTACTTC. Encoded protein: CASSRQGPPYEQYF.

The chain couples TRBV4-2 to TRBJ1-6; D gene unclear. Per the germline V gene, CDR1 is LGHNA and CDR2 is YNFKEQ. V gave up 1 base and J gave up 6 bases, with 7 bases separating them. This CDR3 comprises 14 residues. Written as DNA, the CDR3 is TGTGCCAGCAGCCAAGCAAGGGTTAATTCACCCCTCCACTTT. Protein product: CASSQARVNSPLHF.

The chain couples TRBV4-1 to TRBJ1-2; D is possibly TRBD1 (6 bases). Germline CDR1 MGHRA, CDR2 YSYEKL. The V gene lost 4 bases and the J gene lost 4 bases, with 16 bases spanning the gap. The CDR3 is 15 amino acids. The DNA of the CDR3 is TGCGCCAGCAGCCTGGGGGGTCGGGGGGCCTATGGCTACACCTTC. Translation: CASSLGGRGAYGYTF.

The CDR3 loop is CASSSAGGSWGKLFF. The CDR3 DNA follows: TGTGCCAGCAGTTCTGCGGGGGGATCTTGGGGAAAACTGTTTTTT. This chain joins TRBV27 and TRBJ1-4; D is possibly TRBD1 (5 bases). V lost 4 bases and J 10 bases, leaving 19 bases between the germline ends. The germline gives CDR1 MNHEY, CDR2 SMNVEV (reference sequence). The CDR3 runs 15 residues.

The chain couples TRBV24-1 to TRBJ1-3; a possible D gene is TRBD1 (6 bases). The V end lost 4 bases, the J end lost 4 bases, and 13 bases lay between the germline ends. Germline CDR1 KGHDR, CDR2 SFDVKD. The CDR3 spans 15 residues. The CDR3 DNA sequence: TGTGCCACCAGTGAATACAGGGATATCGGAAACACCATATATTTT. It is translated as CATSEYRDIGNTIYF.

The rearrangement links TRBV11-2 to TRBJ2-7; D ambiguous. The CDR3 has 12 amino acids. In germline, CDR1 is SGHAT, CDR2 FQNNGV. Trimming took off 1 base at V and 7 bases at J, with 8 bases between the two ends. The DNA for the CDR3 is TGTGCCAGCAGCTTAGGCGAGAAGGAGCAGTACTTC. Translated: CASSLGEKEQYF.

The rearrangement uses TRBV7-2 and TRBJ2-2; D possibly corresponds to TRBD2 (6 bases). This CDR3 region has 15 residues. Germline CDR1 and CDR2: SGHTA and FQGNSA. Deletions cut 5 bases from V and 7 bases from J, with 17 bases between. The DNA for the CDR3 is TGTGCCAGCAGCATAACGGGACTTTCGAGCGGGGAGCTGTTTTTT. This sequence encodes CASSITGLSSGELFF.

In its sample, this clone was seen once. This chain links TRBV25-1 with TRBJ2-5; D is uncertain. The CDR3 is 14 amino acids. The V gene lost 3 bases and the J gene lost 1 base, with 9 bases spanning the gap. Germline lookup yields CDR1 MGHDK and CDR2 SYGVNS. The CDR3 coding sequence is TGTGCCAGCAGTGACCCCGGGCCCCAAGAGACCCAGTACTTC. Protein product: CASSDPGPQETQYF. The full variable domain, its missing parts supplied by reference TRBV25-1 and TRBJ2-5, is EADIYQTPRYLVIGTGKKITLECSQTMGHDKMYWYQQDPGMELHLIHYSYGVNSTEKGDLSSESTVSRIRTEHFPLTLESARPSHTSQYLCASSDPGPQETQYFGPGTRLLVL.

V usage is TRBV27 and J usage is TRBJ2-5; 9 bases match TRBD2. Germline CDR1 and CDR2: MNHEY and SMNVEV (reference sequence). The CDR3 spans 17 residues. V shed 0 bases, J shed 7 bases, and the junction held 12 bases outside the gene matches. The CDR3 loop reads CASSLSSGSPSYATQYF. In DNA form, the CDR3 reads TGTGCCAGCAGTTTATCTAGCGGGAGTCCCTCCTACGCGACCCAGTACTTC.